One sample yielded the 5 T cell receptor beta chains listed below, sequenced in a study of T cell repertoires in cytomegalovirus infection. Each CDR3 protein gets one entry after TCRdb re-called the reads with MiXCR. The sample has around 320,000 distinct CDR3 sequences, over 7.5% seen once. Sequencing used PBMCs. The receptors were sampled from a human donor in good health (CMV status not recorded). Some clones in this sample may be carry-over from other donors' samples.

This clonotype came up a few times. The V call is TRBV7-2, the J call TRBJ2-7, with D maybe TRBD2 (5 bases). The CDR3 spans 14 residues. V lost 2 bases to trimming and J lost 7 bases, with 15 bases between them. The germline V gene encodes CDR1 SGHTA and CDR2 FQGNSA. CDR3 DNA sequence: TGTGCCAGCAGCTTATCCCCCCTCGGGAAAGAGCAGTACTTC. Translated: CASSLSPLGKEQYF.

This clonotype occurred a few times. V and J are TRBV6-6 and TRBJ2-5, with 7 bases fitting TRBD1. J gave up 0 bases and V 8 bases, and 3 bases lay outside the gene matches. The CDR3 covers 13 residues. The germline V gene encodes CDR1 MNHNY and CDR2 SVGAGI (reference sequence). CDR3 residues: CASLGQNQETQYF. The CDR3 DNA follows: TGTGCCAGCCTGGGACAGAACCAAGAGACCCAGTACTTC.

V is TRBV27 and J is TRBJ1-5; D not certain. V was pared by 5 bases and J by 0 bases, with 11 bases between. There are 15 residues in the CDR3. Germline V gives CDR1 MNHEY, CDR2 SMNVEV (reference sequence). In DNA form, the CDR3 reads TGTGCCAGCAGTCCGGAACCCTATAGCAATCAGCCCCAGCATTTT. Its protein is CASSPEPYSNQPQHF.

V usage is TRBV12-3 or TRBV12-4 and J usage is TRBJ2-1; 8 bases agree with TRBD2. The V segment lost 5 bases and the J segment 6 bases; nucleotides outside the gene matches: 6. The CDR3 runs 14 residues. CDR3: CASSPSREGNEQFF. CDR3 nucleotide sequence: TGTGCCAGCAGTCCTAGTCGGGAGGGCAATGAGCAGTTCTTC.

The rearrangement joins TRBV11-2 to TRBJ2-7, with unresolved D. The CDR3 consists of 13 residues. CDR1 is SGHAT and CDR2 is FQNNGV in the germline V gene. V dropped 3 bases and J dropped 5 bases, with 11 bases sitting between them. The CDR3 here is CASSFMNPDEQYF. Here the CDR3 DNA reads TGTGCCAGCAGCTTTATGAATCCCGACGAGCAGTACTTC.